This T cell receptor beta chain was found in a study of blood T cell repertoires in COVID-19. Across the whole study: COVID-19 samples, acute and convalescent, were from the United States, Italy and Spain. PBMCs, B-cell-depleted T cells, or T cells were the source of the cDNA or gDNA that made up the material.

This CDR3 is 13 amino acids long. The ends lost 4 bases at V and 3 bases at J; junction bases unmatched: 1. Germline V gene lookup returns CDR1 KGHSH and CDR2 LQKENI. In the original processing: Estimation of nucleated cell counts relied on the amplification of reference gene primers. Sequencing used immunoSEQ multiplex PCR; TCRdb keeps in-frame clones, though not all of them. That table is the source of V, J and clone size, and D and trimming were worked out from the DNA. The data hold about 100,000 clones, with approximately 80% observed a single time. Specimen: peripheral blood. J is TRBJ1-1 and V is TRBV18; TRBD1 aligns across 8 bases. The sequence derives from a man aged 55 to 70 with acute or convalescent COVID-19. CDR3 region: CASSLTGDTEAFF. The CDR3 coding sequence is TGTGCCAGCTCACTGACAGGGGACACTGAAGCTTTCTTT. The full variable domain, its missing parts supplied by reference TRBV18 and TRBJ1-1, is NAGVMQNPRHLVRRRGQEARLRCSPMKGHSHVYWYRQLPEEGLKFMVYLQKENIIDESGMPKERFSAEFPKEGPSILRIQQVVRGDSAAYFCASSLTGDTEAFFGQGTRLTVV.